This TCR beta chain is from a study of blood T cell repertoires in COVID-19. Study details: Samples taken during acute and convalescent COVID-19 were collected in the United States, Italy and Spain. Nucleic acid was either cDNA or gDNA, and it came from T cells, B-cell-depleted T cells, or PBMCs.

Under the authors' procedure: Amplification with reference gene primers provided the estimates of nucleated cell counts. Produced via immunoSEQ multiplex PCR; TCRdb's table is partial and in-frame only. Clone size and V and J calls were adopted from that table, with D and trimming inferred from the DNA. The profile shows 120,000 to 150,000 clones, about 85% of them singletons. CDR1 and CDR2 (germline): SGHVS, FQNEAQ. The CDR3 contains 14 residues. V was cut by 1 base and J by 5 bases, with 11 bases left in between. This chain uses TRBV7-8 with TRBJ1-2, with D tentatively TRBD1 (5 bases). This clonotype originated in a woman aged 40 to 50 with active or convalescent COVID-19. Sequencing was done on a sample of peripheral blood. CDR3 amino acids: CASSLGGTGYGYTF. In DNA, the CDR3 is TGTGCCAGCAGCTTAGGCGGGACGGGATATGGCTACACCTTC.